These T cell receptor beta chains were read from a single sample in a study of blood T cell repertoires in COVID-19. Profiled with immunoSEQ multiplex PCR; TCRdb holds only in-frame clones, not every one. Of about 140,000 clones in the sample, approximately 80% were seen once. Sequencing was carried out using PBMCs or T cells enriched from blood (not recorded which). These receptors originate from a woman aged 18 to 35 who had been exposed to COVID-19. Each CDR3 is given with its conserved first and last residue. Each record gives: J gene, V gene, D gene, clone size, CDR3 protein, CDR3 DNA. A D gene is named only where the DNA matches it firmly. Not every row has a clone size; where given, it reads once, few, many or a size class.

TRBJ1-4 TRBV3-1/TRBV3-2 - - CASSQDSEGLPSNEKLFF TGTGCCAGCAGCCAAGATTCGGAGGGACTACCATCTAATGAAAAACTGTTTTTT
TRBJ2-1 TRBV3-1/TRBV3-2 TRBD2 - CASSSGGSGGYTEQFF TGTGCCAGCAGCTCCGGAGGTAGCGGGGGTTACACTGAGCAGTTCTTC
TRBJ1-3 TRBV7-8 - once CASSFLRRGGAQSTGNTIYF TGTGCCAGCAGCTTTTTACGGCGGGGGGGGGCTCAATCGACTGGAAACACCATATATTTT
TRBJ2-1 TRBV4-1 - - CASSQDPLRDSLLAKKQFF TGCGCCAGCAGCCAAGATCCCCTCCGAGACAGCCTACTAGCCAAAAAGCAGTTCTTC
TRBJ1-2 TRBV9 - - CASSVDQWQDYGYTF TGTGCCAGCAGCGTAGATCAGTGGCAGGACTATGGCTACACCTTC
TRBJ1-2 TRBV19 TRBD1 once CASSRGTGRHGYTF TGTGCCAGTAGTAGAGGGACAGGTCGGCATGGCTACACCTTC
TRBJ1-5 TRBV27 - - CASSAGLPNQPQHF TGTGCCAGCAGCGCGGGACTCCCGAATCAGCCCCAGCATTTT
TRBJ2-1 TRBV15 - - CATSSIAESSYNEQFF TGTGCCACCAGCAGCATAGCGGAGAGCTCCTACAATGAGCAGTTCTTC
TRBJ1-4 TRBV9 TRBD1 - CASSVEGQPNEKLFF TGTGCCAGCAGCGTAGAGGGACAGCCTAATGAAAAACTGTTTTTT
TRBJ2-7 TRBV6-2/TRBV6-3 TRBD2 - CASSYGEGISYEQYF TGTGCCAGCAGTTACGGGGAGGGAATATCCTACGAGCAGTACTTC
TRBJ2-2 TRBV18 - few CASSPRANGPTGELFF TGTGCCAGCTCACCACGGGCCAATGGGCCCACCGGGGAGCTGTTTTTT
TRBJ2-7 TRBV9 TRBD1 - CASSTNGQGPYEQYF TGTGCCAGCAGCACCAATGGACAGGGACCCTACGAGCAGTACTTC
TRBJ2-1 TRBV7-9 TRBD1 - CASSSRTGGSYNEQFF TGTGCCAGCAGCTCACGTACAGGGGGCTCGTACAATGAGCAGTTCTTC
TRBJ2-2 TRBV28 - once CASNPFGGLDTGELFF TGTGCCAGCAACCCCTTCGGGGGGCTTGACACCGGGGAGCTGTTTTTT
TRBJ2-5 TRBV27 - - CASSLRAPKETQYF TGTGCCAGCAGTTTAAGAGCCCCAAAAGAGACCCAGTACTTC
TRBJ2-3 TRBV6-5 - few CASSPTMTTDTQYF TGTGCCAGCAGCCCAACTATGACTACAGATACGCAGTATTTT
TRBJ1-2 TRBV6-5 TRBD1 - CASSYLTTGALGGYTF TGTGCCAGCAGTTACCTAACGACAGGGGCATTAGGTGGCTACACCTTC
TRBJ2-5 TRBV30 - - CAWSVRLRETQYF TGTGCCTGGAGTGTACGTCTCAGAGAGACCCAGTACTTC
TRBJ2-5 TRBV7-9 TRBD2 - CASSFGGQETQYF TGTGCCAGCAGCTTCGGGGGGCAAGAGACCCAGTACTTC
TRBJ1-5 TRBV5-5 TRBD1 - CASSLRSNTGGVQPQHF TGTGCCAGCAGCTTGCGGTCAAATACAGGGGGGGTTCAGCCCCAGCATTTT
TRBJ2-7 TRBV6-5 TRBD1 - CASSPRTGSGEQYF TGTGCCAGCAGTCCAAGGACAGGATCCGGCGAGCAGTACTTC
TRBJ2-2 TRBV5-5 TRBD2 - CASSLDSGRSDTGELFF TGTGCCAGCAGCTTGGATAGCGGGAGGTCGGACACCGGGGAGCTGTTTTTT
TRBJ1-1 TRBV18 TRBD1 once CASSLDRFEAFF TGTGCCAGCTCGCTGGACAGGTTTGAAGCTTTCTTT
TRBJ2-3 TRBV19 TRBD2 - CASTKAGAGVDTQYF TGTGCCAGTACTAAAGCGGGAGCTGGCGTAGATACGCAGTATTTT
TRBJ1-1 TRBV5-8 TRBD1 - CASSLDTGVNTEAFF TGTGCCAGCAGCTTGGATACAGGGGTGAACACTGAAGCTTTCTTT
TRBJ2-7 TRBV5-4 TRBD2 - CASSLGTSFLTYEQYF TGTGCCAGCAGCTTGGGGACTAGCTTTTTAACCTACGAGCAGTACTTC
TRBJ2-1 TRBV7-2 TRBD2 - CASSPLAGERTYNEQFF TGTGCCAGCAGCCCTCTAGCGGGAGAGAGAACCTACAATGAGCAGTTCTTC
TRBJ2-3 TRBV7-2 - once CASSLVLGSDTQYF TGTGCCAGCAGCTTGGTTTTGGGCTCAGATACGCAGTATTTT
TRBJ2-7 TRBV19 TRBD1 - CASSPQTGGRYEQYF TGTGCCAGTAGTCCACAGACAGGGGGCAGGTACGAGCAGTACTTC
TRBJ1-1 TRBV29-1 TRBD1 - CSVEPRGQGPWGNTEAFF TGCAGCGTTGAACCGCGGGGACAGGGGCCCTGGGGGAACACTGAAGCTTTCTTT
TRBJ2-7 TRBV5-6 - - CASSLWGEPLFEQYF TGTGCCAGCAGCTTGTGGGGAGAGCCCCTCTTCGAGCAGTACTTC
TRBJ2-5 TRBV7-2 - - CASSFNSVRETQYF TGTGCCAGCAGCTTTAATAGCGTACGAGAGACCCAGTACTTC
TRBJ2-3 TRBV28 TRBD2 - CASSFGAVAGGSTDTQYF TGTGCCAGCAGTTTTGGGGCCGTAGCGGGAGGTAGCACAGATACGCAGTATTTT
TRBJ1-2 TRBV15 TRBD1 once CATSRGGDSQGYTF TGTGCCACCAGCAGAGGGGGGGACAGCCAGGGCTACACCTTC
TRBJ1-1 TRBV7-9 - - CASSFGQLNTEAFF TGTGCCAGCAGCTTTGGACAGCTGAACACTGAAGCTTTCTTT
TRBJ1-3 TRBV5-6 TRBD1 - CASSLDGQGVSGNTIYF TGTGCCAGCAGCTTGGACGGACAGGGGGTTTCTGGAAACACCATATATTTT
TRBJ1-3 TRBV19 - - CASSPRHISGNTIYF TGTGCCAGTAGTCCCCGACACATCTCTGGAAACACCATATATTTT
TRBJ2-7 TRBV10-3 - - CAISESLALYEQYF TGTGCCATCAGTGAGTCGTTGGCCCTTTACGAGCAGTACTTC
TRBJ1-6 TRBV7-8 - - CASSPGGKTLHF TGTGCCAGCAGCCCGGGGGGGAAGACCCTCCACTTT
TRBJ1-5 TRBV7-2 TRBD1 - CASSSGQGNQPQHF TGTGCCAGCAGCTCGGGACAGGGGAATCAGCCCCAGCATTTT
TRBJ2-1 TRBV6-5 - - CASRPGLSSYNEQFF TGTGCCAGCAGACCGGGACTTAGCTCCTACAATGAGCAGTTCTTC
TRBJ1-4 TRBV28 - - CASSSRRRGYEKLFF TGTGCCAGCAGTTCCCGACGGCGGGGATATGAAAAACTGTTTTTT
TRBJ1-1 TRBV10-3 TRBD1 - CAFRQGAGTEAFF TGTGCCTTCCGACAGGGGGCAGGGACTGAAGCTTTCTTT
TRBJ2-1 TRBV27 - - CASHGQLSGNEQFF TGTGCCAGCCATGGACAGCTTAGTGGCAATGAGCAGTTCTTC
TRBJ2-7 TRBV18 TRBD2 few CASSPPTSGGYEQYF TGTGCCAGCTCACCACCGACTAGCGGGGGCTACGAGCAGTACTTC
TRBJ2-7 TRBV27 TRBD1 - CASSRRLLEQGSYEQYF TGTGCCAGCAGCCGCCGCCTTTTAGAACAGGGGTCCTACGAGCAGTACTTC
TRBJ1-2 TRBV12-3/TRBV12-4 - - CASSWGDGYTF TGTGCCAGCAGTTGGGGAGATGGCTACACCTTC
TRBJ1-2 TRBV24-1 - - CATSDWTANYGYTF TGTGCCACCAGTGATTGGACAGCTAACTATGGCTACACCTTC
TRBJ1-1 TRBV28 TRBD1 - CASSLWSVTGQLRAFF TGTGCCAGCAGTTTATGGTCGGTGACAGGGCAATTACGAGCTTTCTTT
TRBJ2-3 TRBV7-3 TRBD2 - CASSSLAGGGWDTQYF TGTGCCAGCAGCTCTTTGGCGGGAGGAGGTTGGGATACGCAGTATTTT
TRBJ1-1 TRBV9 - - CASSGQTGNTEAFF TGTGCCAGCAGCGGACAAACAGGGAACACTGAAGCTTTCTTT
TRBJ2-7 TRBV5-1 - - CASNMDTGAREQYF TGCGCCAGCAACATGGATACGGGAGCTCGAGAGCAGTACTTC
TRBJ2-3 TRBV7-3 - - CASSLNLAGKDTQYF TGTGCCAGCAGCTTAAATCTAGCTGGGAAAGATACGCAGTATTTT
TRBJ2-7 TRBV6-2/TRBV6-3 - - CASSSGVGNEQYF TGTGCCAGCAGTTCGGGAGTCGGAAACGAGCAGTACTTC
TRBJ2-7 TRBV6-5 - - CASNRQGSHEQYF TGTGCCAGCAATCGCCAGGGGTCTCACGAGCAGTACTTC
TRBJ1-1 TRBV29-1 - once CSAVGEGTEAFF TGCAGCGCCGTCGGGGAGGGCACTGAAGCTTTCTTT
TRBJ1-4 TRBV9 - once CASRSATNEKLFF TGTGCCAGCCGATCCGCCACAAATGAAAAACTGTTTTTT
TRBJ1-2 TRBV6-5 TRBD1 - CASSYGGQGALYGYTF TGTGCCAGCAGTTACGGGGGACAGGGTGCCCTTTATGGCTACACCTTC
TRBJ1-2 TRBV5-1 TRBD1 few CASAPDRGPDGYTF TGCGCCAGCGCCCCGGACAGGGGGCCTGATGGCTACACCTTC